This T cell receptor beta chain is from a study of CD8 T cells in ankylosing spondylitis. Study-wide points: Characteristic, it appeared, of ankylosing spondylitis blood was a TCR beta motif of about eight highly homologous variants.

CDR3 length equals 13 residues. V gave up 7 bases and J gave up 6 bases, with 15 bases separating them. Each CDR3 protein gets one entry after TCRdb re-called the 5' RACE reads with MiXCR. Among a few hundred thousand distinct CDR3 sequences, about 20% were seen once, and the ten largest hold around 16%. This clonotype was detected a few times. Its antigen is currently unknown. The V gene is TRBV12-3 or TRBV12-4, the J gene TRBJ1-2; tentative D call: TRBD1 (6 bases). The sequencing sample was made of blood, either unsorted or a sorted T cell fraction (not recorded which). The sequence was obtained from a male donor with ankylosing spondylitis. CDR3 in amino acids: CASTRDNRDGYTF. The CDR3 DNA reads TGTGCCAGCACCAGGGACAACAGGGATGGCTACACCTTC.